These T cell receptor beta chains were read from a single sample in a study of low-dose radiotherapy and immunotherapy resistance in tumors. Via MiXCR, TCRdb re-called the reads, giving one row per CDR3 protein. The sample shows 80,000 to 95,000 distinct CDR3 sequences, just under 9.5% of them seen only once. Here the sequenced sample was PBMCs, taken before treatment. Receptors were obtained from a male donor with prostate cancer. CDR3s include the opening cysteine and the closing phenylalanine or tryptophan. A D gene is named only where the DNA matches it firmly. Clone size, where shown, is once, few, many, or a class for clones that have expanded.

v_call: TRBV30; j_call: TRBJ1-2; clone_size: many; d_call: NA; cdr3_aa: CAWGAAVERLNGYTF; cdr3_nt: TGTGCCTGGGGCGCAGCCGTGGAACGTTTGAATGGCTACACCTTC
v_call: TRBV2; j_call: TRBJ2-7; clone_size: many; d_call: NA; cdr3_aa: CASRVRDGYEQYF; cdr3_nt: TGTGCCAGCAGGGTCCGGGACGGATACGAGCAGTACTTC
v_call: TRBV20-1; j_call: TRBJ1-5; clone_size: many; d_call: NA; cdr3_aa: CSASELAGTLNQPQHF; cdr3_nt: TGCAGTGCTAGTGAGTTGGCCGGGACACTGAATCAGCCCCAGCATTTT
v_call: TRBV5-1; j_call: TRBJ1-2; clone_size: many; d_call: TRBD1; cdr3_aa: CASSLESGGRYGYTF; cdr3_nt: TGCGCCAGCAGCTTGGAATCAGGGGGCCGGTATGGCTACACCTTC
v_call: TRBV7-2; j_call: TRBJ2-7; clone_size: NA; d_call: NA; cdr3_aa: CASSFVTGWSYEQYF; cdr3_nt: TGTGCCAGCAGCTTTGTGACAGGCTGGTCCTACGAGCAGTACTTC
v_call: TRBV13; j_call: TRBJ1-3; clone_size: many; d_call: TRBD1; cdr3_aa: CASSTTGAPGNTIYF; cdr3_nt: TGTGCCAGCAGCACGACAGGGGCACCTGGAAACACCATATATTTT
v_call: TRBV28; j_call: TRBJ1-1; clone_size: many; d_call: TRBD1; cdr3_aa: CASSSSGTGNTEAFF; cdr3_nt: TGTGCCAGCAGTTCATCCGGGACAGGGAATACTGAAGCTTTCTTT
v_call: TRBV5-4; j_call: TRBJ2-3; clone_size: NA; d_call: TRBD1; cdr3_aa: CASSLRGRETTQYF; cdr3_nt: TGTGCCAGCAGCCTCAGGGGGCGCGAGACAACGCAGTATTTT
v_call: TRBV3-1; j_call: TRBJ2-7; clone_size: many; d_call: NA; cdr3_aa: CASSQGSNSYEQYF; cdr3_nt: TGTGCCAGCAGCCAAGGCTCTAACTCCTACGAGCAGTACTTC
v_call: TRBV19; j_call: TRBJ2-2; clone_size: many; d_call: NA; cdr3_aa: CASKDRGVGTGELFF; cdr3_nt: TGTGCCAGTAAGGATCGAGGTGTCGGCACCGGGGAGCTGTTTTTT
v_call: TRBV28; j_call: TRBJ1-5; clone_size: many; d_call: NA; cdr3_aa: CASRDPSGNQPQHF; cdr3_nt: TGTGCCAGCAGGGACCCTAGTGGCAATCAGCCCCAGCATTTT
v_call: TRBV28; j_call: TRBJ2-6; clone_size: many; d_call: NA; cdr3_aa: CASSSQGGASGANVLTF; cdr3_nt: TGTGCCAGCAGTTCCCAAGGGGGGGCCTCTGGGGCCAACGTCCTGACTTTC
v_call: TRBV29-1; j_call: TRBJ1-1; clone_size: many; d_call: NA; cdr3_aa: CSVRRVNTEAFF; cdr3_nt: TGCAGCGTTCGGCGGGTGAACACTGAAGCTTTCTTT
v_call: TRBV28; j_call: TRBJ1-2; clone_size: many; d_call: NA; cdr3_aa: CATMTVGYTF; cdr3_nt: TGTGCCACCATGACAGTGGGCTACACCTTC
v_call: TRBV20-1; j_call: TRBJ2-7; clone_size: many; d_call: NA; cdr3_aa: CSASSARDGYEQYF; cdr3_nt: TGCAGTGCTAGTTCCGCGCGGGATGGCTACGAGCAGTACTTC
v_call: TRBV7-9; j_call: TRBJ2-1; clone_size: many; d_call: NA; cdr3_aa: CASSGGAGFRNEQFF; cdr3_nt: TGTGCCAGCTCAGGGGGAGCGGGTTTTCGGAATGAGCAGTTCTTC
v_call: TRBV5-4; j_call: TRBJ2-5; clone_size: many; d_call: TRBD2; cdr3_aa: CASSLKREFGETQYF; cdr3_nt: TGTGCCAGCAGCTTAAAGCGGGAGTTCGGCGAGACCCAGTACTTC
v_call: TRBV5-5; j_call: TRBJ1-1; clone_size: NA; d_call: TRBD1; cdr3_aa: CASSWGQSLNTEAFF; cdr3_nt: TGTGCCAGCAGCTGGGGACAGTCTTTGAACACTGAAGCTTTCTTT
v_call: TRBV4-3; j_call: TRBJ2-1; clone_size: many; d_call: NA; cdr3_aa: CASSQEAGGRNEQFF; cdr3_nt: TGCGCCAGCAGCCAAGAGGCAGGGGGGCGAAATGAGCAGTTCTTC
v_call: TRBV27; j_call: TRBJ1-4; clone_size: NA; d_call: NA; cdr3_aa: CASSYQGPNEKLFF; cdr3_nt: TGTGCCAGTTCTTACCAGGGCCCTAATGAAAAACTGTTTTTT
v_call: TRBV27; j_call: TRBJ2-6; clone_size: many; d_call: NA; cdr3_aa: CASSLTGANVLTF; cdr3_nt: TGTGCCAGCAGTTTAACCGGGGCCAACGTCCTGACTTTC
v_call: TRBV7-2; j_call: TRBJ2-6; clone_size: many; d_call: TRBD1; cdr3_aa: CASSITGASSGANVLTF; cdr3_nt: TGTGCCAGCAGCATTACAGGGGCGTCTTCTGGGGCCAACGTCCTGACTTTC
v_call: TRBV4-1; j_call: TRBJ2-5; clone_size: NA; d_call: NA; cdr3_aa: CASSQTVALETQYF; cdr3_nt: TGCGCCAGCAGCCAAACCGTGGCTTTAGAGACCCAGTACTTC